This TCR beta chain appears in the sequencing data of a study of T cells in tuberculosis. Study-level information: A South African cohort included IGRA-negative adolescents, latently infected IGRA-positive adolescents and adults with active tuberculosis.

The CDR3 has 22 amino acids. Germline V lookup: CDR1 LGHNA, CDR2 YNFKEQ. Trimming took 0 bases from V and 3 from J; bases not matched to a gene: 18. Profiled with immunoSEQ multiplex PCR; TCRdb holds only in-frame clones, not every one. The data show 25,000 to 35,000 clones, with approximately 93% seen just once and roughly 5% held by the top ten. Each donor contributed 95,000 or so T cells on average, unsorted. Specimen: PBMCs. The TCR sequence derives from a donor aged 10-29 years with latent tuberculosis or without tuberculosis infection. The chain is built from TRBV4-2 and TRBJ2-2; 11 positions agree with TRBD2. DNA for the CDR3: TGTGCCAGCAGCCAAGATCAGGATCCGGGTAGCGGGGGGGCATTGCACACCGGGGAGCTGTTTTTT. Amino acid sequence: CASSQDQDPGSGGALHTGELFF.